Below are 15 T cell receptor beta chains sequenced from a single sample in a study of OX40 agonist ivuxolimab in advanced cancers. The protocol was immunoSEQ multiplex PCR, while the TCRdb copy is restricted to in-frame clones and leaves out a portion. Of approximately 100,000 clones listed, 90% are singletons. The source material was CD4+ or CD8+ T cells sorted from blood, sampled in a trial of the OX40 agonist ivuxolimab. These receptors originate from an adult with an advanced solid tumor such as melanoma, head and neck, liver or kidney cancer.

This clone occurred a few times. The V call is TRBV6-6, the J call TRBJ1-3; D is possibly TRBD1 (5 bases). The germline V gene has CDR1 MNHNY and CDR2 SVGAGI (reference sequence). The CDR3 totals 14 residues. V dropped 2 bases and J dropped 3 bases, with 8 bases sitting between them. Here the CDR3 DNA reads TGTGCCAGCAGTTACGGGGGGGGTGGAAACACCATATATTTT. As protein: CASSYGGGGNTIYF.

This chain links TRBV28 with TRBJ2-1, with a weak D call TRBD1 (5 bases). This CDR3 spans 16 amino acids. Germline CDR1 reads MDHEN; CDR2 reads SYDVKM. V was clipped by 1 base and J by 5 bases, with 15 bases between them. The CDR3 sequence is CASSLYGQGRHNEQFF. CDR3 nucleotide sequence: TGTGCCAGCAGTTTATATGGGCAGGGTCGACACAATGAGCAGTTCTTC. The full variable domain, in which reference TRBV28 and TRBJ2-1 provide the parts outside the CDR3, is DVKVTQSSRYLVKRTGEKVFLECVQDMDHENMFWYRQDPGLGLRLIYFSYDVKMKEKGDIPEGYSVSREKKERFSLILESASTNQTSMYLCASSLYGQGRHNEQFFGPGTRLTVL.

V usage is TRBV28 and J usage is TRBJ1-3; possible D gene TRBD1, 5 bases. The germline V and J ends were trimmed by 6 bases and 3 bases, with 12 bases remaining between them. The CDR3 sequence is 14 residues long. Germline V gene sequence: CDR1 MDHEN, CDR2 SYDVKM. CDR3 nucleotides: TGTGCCAGCAGCCACGGGGGGGATGGAAACACCATATATTTT. This sequence encodes CASSHGGDGNTIYF. Complete variable domain (other parts from reference TRBV28 and TRBJ1-3): DVKVTQSSRYLVKRTGEKVFLECVQDMDHENMFWYRQDPGLGLRLIYFSYDVKMKEKGDIPEGYSVSREKKERFSLILESASTNQTSMYLCASSHGGDGNTIYFGEGSWLTVV.

This clone was recorded only once. The genes are TRBV9 and TRBJ1-1, with D tentatively TRBD1 (5 bases). The V end was cut by 4 bases, the J end by 4 bases, with 17 bases between. The CDR3 covers 15 residues. Germline V gene lookup returns CDR1 SGDLS and CDR2 YYNGEE. The DNA for the CDR3 is TGTGCCAGCAGCCCCTCCGACAGTAGGGGCACTGAAGCTTTCTTT. Translated: CASSPSDSRGTEAFF.

The rearrangement uses TRBV4-2 and TRBJ2-1, with TRBD2 identical over 10 bases. Germline trimming cut 1 base from V and 10 bases from J; bases unmatched to any gene: 7. Looked up from germline, CDR1 is LGHNA and CDR2 is YNFKEQ. The CDR3 totals 15 residues. The CDR3 DNA sequence: TGTGCCAGCAGCCAAGGGAGCGGGGGGGCCGAAGAGCAGTTCTTC. Its protein is CASSQGSGGAEEQFF.

This chain uses TRBV7-6 with TRBJ1-3; D is unresolved. This CDR3 is 15 amino acids long. Germline values: CDR1 SGHVS, CDR2 FNYEAQ. V was clipped by 4 bases and J by 2 bases, with 12 bases between them. CDR3 protein: CASSSAADPGNTIYF. The CDR3 coding sequence is TGTGCCAGCAGCTCTGCGGCAGATCCTGGAAACACCATATATTTT.

As DNA, the CDR3 is TGTGCCAGTAGTGAGAGGGGAGGAAGGGCCAACGTCCTGACTTTC. Protein product: CASSERGGRANVLTF. This chain connects TRBV19 to TRBJ2-6, with D possibly being TRBD2 (6 bases). Germline CDR1 is LNHDA and CDR2 is SQIVND (reference sequence). This CDR3 region has 15 residues. Trimming pared 5 bases from V and 5 bases from J, leaving 13 bases between.

The rearrangement uses TRBV6-1 and TRBJ2-3, with a tentative D call TRBD1 (6 bases). The germline V gene has CDR1 MNHNS and CDR2 SASEGT. The CDR3 is made up of 14 amino acids. Trimming shortened V by 5 bases and J by 4 bases, and 13 bases separated the two germline ends. The CDR3 nucleotides are TGTGCCAGCAGTCAGGACAGCTTCGCAGATACGCAGTATTTT. Protein: CASSQDSFADTQYF.

V usage is TRBV25-1 and J usage is TRBJ1-1, with TRBD1 matching 7 bases. Looked up from germline, CDR1 is MGHDK and CDR2 is SYGVNS. Unmatched junction bases numbered 9, after V lost 4 bases and J lost 7 bases. This CDR3 has 14 residues. As DNA, the CDR3 is TGTGCCAGCAGTGCCCAGGGGGGGGCTGGTGAAGCTTTCTTT. Protein product: CASSAQGGAGEAFF.

This clone was picked up one time. The rearrangement joins TRBV5-1 to TRBJ2-1; tentative D call: TRBD2 (6 bases). Germline V gene data show CDR1 as SGHRS and CDR2 as YFSETQ. The V gene lost 0 bases and the J gene lost 5 bases, with 9 bases spanning the gap. The CDR3 contains 14 residues. The CDR3 coding sequence is TGCGCCAGCAGCTTGGAGGGACTCAACAATGAGCAGTTCTTC. Its protein product is CASSLEGLNNEQFF.

In its sample, this clone was seen once. The V gene is TRBV4-1, the J gene TRBJ1-1; D is perhaps TRBD1 (5 bases). CDR3 size: 17 residues. Germline V gives CDR1 MGHRA, CDR2 YSYEKL. The V and J ends lost 1 base and 10 bases respectively, with 25 bases between them. The CDR3 DNA is TGCGCCAGCAGCCAAGTTTATCGTCGGGGACCTATCAGCAGAGCTTTCTTT. It specifies CASSQVYRRGPISRAFF.

The rearrangement links TRBV29-1 to TRBJ2-7; the match to TRBD1 covers 9 bases. CDR3 length: 14 residues. Germline-derived CDR1 and CDR2 are SQVTM and ANQGSEA. With V trimmed by 6 bases and J by 4 bases, 10 bases remained unmatched. CDR3 loop: CSVGPGTGFYEQYF. The CDR3 coding sequence is TGCAGCGTGGGCCCCGGGACAGGGTTTTACGAGCAGTACTTC.

The rearrangement uses TRBV28 and TRBJ1-3; D call uncertain. Looked up from germline, CDR1 is MDHEN and CDR2 is SYDVKM. The CDR3 runs 11 residues. V was cut by 8 bases and J by 7 bases, with 9 bases left in between. CDR3 bases: TGTGCCAGCCTGTCGTCGAACACCATATATTTT. This encodes CASLSSNTIYF.

The chain uses TRBV30 and TRBJ1-5, with 9 bases identical to TRBD1. Germline values: CDR1 GTSNPN, CDR2 SVGIG (reference sequence). Unmatched junction bases numbered 6, after V lost 3 bases and J lost 6 bases. This CDR3 spans 14 amino acids. CDR3 sequence reads: CAWSRGQGGQPQHF. In DNA form, the CDR3 reads TGTGCCTGGAGCCGGGGACAGGGAGGTCAGCCCCAGCATTTT.

This chain links TRBV6-1 with TRBJ2-5; D possibly corresponds to TRBD2 (5 bases). The CDR3 runs to 14 residues. Between the trimmed V and J ends, which lost 1 base and 5 bases, there was a span of 11 bases. Germline CDR1 MNHNS, CDR2 SASEGT. This CDR3 reads CASSEGGVLETQYF. The CDR3 region has the DNA TGTGCCAGCAGTGAAGGGGGAGTTCTGGAGACCCAGTACTTC.